This record looks at one T cell receptor (beta chain) sequence and its context. Its binding antigen is unknown. The record has no base qualities; no much larger clone is one base away. Libraries were made using 5' RACE. The sequencer was an Illumina HiSeq 2500. A second roughly 6 to 12 cycle PCR used a sample-barcoded 5' primer and a J-beta primer mix. A unique molecular identifier was introduced onto each TCR beta cDNA molecule by a template-switch 5' adaptor carrying 12 random nucleotides. At least 3 million CDR3-containing paired-end reads were obtained from each sample. First-strand cDNA synthesis was performed from all RNA using the Mint cDNA synthesis kit, with priming by a TRBC-specific oligonucleotide. Following uracil-DNA glycosylase treatment, a first 18-cycle PCR with universal primers M1SS and BC2_uni_R was performed on all cDNA. Regarding the original processing steps: For normalization, 1 million high-quality reads, each with a distinct molecular identifier, were randomly selected from each sample. Reads sharing molecular identifiers were discarded rather than binned into consensus sequences. MiTCR, with a Q25 quality threshold and the strictest error-elimination algorithm, was used for CDR3 identification, clonotype clustering and error correction. A nonparametric unseen species model using Euler transformation provided a lower-bound estimate of total TCR beta diversity. Clones were called with MiXCR by TCRdb after fastp trimmed the public reads at Q25, and only in-frame beta chains were retained. Entries that share a CDR3 protein sequence are merged under the most common genes and DNA. TCRdb, rather than the study authors, made the V and J calls. Counted in this sample were 1.5 million to 1.9 million distinct CDR3 sequences; 35% to 45% of them appeared once. 4% of the sample goes to the ten largest clones.

Trimming accounts for 1 base at V and 6 bases at J, while the number of junction bases matched to no gene is 14. There are 18 amino acids in the CDR3, from cysteine to phenylalanine inclusive. The entry retains the CDR3 DNA only, 54 bases that are in frame from base 1. From the germline V gene, CDR1 is LGHNA and CDR2 is YNFKEQ. This sample is drawn from a study of blood T cells in healthy people across ages (dated by TCRdb to 2015 to 2017). In the study overall: In model experiments, roughly one uniquely barcoded TCR beta cDNA molecule per two T cells was captured by template switching. To avoid experimental bias, donors of different ages were distributed randomly across sequencing lanes. The study measured age-related changes in TCR beta repertoire diversity using deep sequencing normalized with unique cDNA molecular identifiers. Two additional independent replicas of 1 million unique cDNA reads from the same blood draw were analyzed for two donors (one aged 18 to 29 and one aged 80 or older). The donors were divided into four age groups: young (average 16 years), middle-aged (about 41), aged (about 56) and long-lived (about 90).

The 35 to 40 donors, aged about 6 to 90 years, were systemically healthy Caucasian individuals from Russia. About 10 milliliters of peripheral blood were drawn from each donor into EDTA-treated Vacutainer tubes. PBMCs were isolated by Ficoll-Paque density-gradient centrifugation, with at least 6.5 million obtained per sample. Total RNA was extracted from PBMCs with Trizol reagent, with at least 6 micrograms obtained per sample. For every donor, an aliquot of PBMCs went through flow cytometry to measure the percentages of naive CD45RAhigh/CD27high T cells. Here is what the overall study found, with its caveats: Bulk unsorted PBMC profiling prevented conclusive comparison of naive and antigen-experienced compartments. Observed TCR beta diversity per million T cells fell roughly linearly with age, and a significant reduction was already apparent by age roughly 40. Because the CMV infection status of the donors was unknown, age-related changes in expanded clonotypes may potentially have been confounded. There was a strong correlation between observed TCR beta diversity and the percentage of naive T cells measured by flow cytometry. Compared with the aged group, the long-lived group had more naive CD4+ T cells, fewer expanded clones and increased TCR diversity, a pattern suggesting age selection. Total diversity estimates from one million sequenced T cells were considered lower bounds and underestimates.

The sample consisted of blood. This chain is built from TRBV4-2 and TRBJ2-3, and TRBD2 aligns with 9 junction nucleotides. This sequence originates from a woman between 18 and 29 years old in good health. The CDR3 protein: CASSQGRGASGNSDTQYF. The DNA is TGTGCCAGCAGCCAAGGGCGTGGAGCTAGCGGGAACTCGGATACGCAGTATTTT.